This entry lists 7 T cell receptor beta chains sequenced from one sample in a study of CD8+ T cells in alopecia areata. Treatment: oral pan-JAK inhibitor, 5-10 mg twice daily. Extraction and reverse transcription of RNA yielded cDNA as the sequencing template. Measured with immunoSEQ multiplex PCR; TCRdb has only the in-frame clones, and not every one. The table has about 210,000 clones, 30% to 40% seen once; the top ten hold under 0.55%. The sample was CD4+ T cells sorted from blood, taken between weeks 30 and 35, from a patient treated with tofacitinib. These TCRs come from a human donor with alopecia areata.

This clone appeared a few times. The J gene is TRBJ2-3, the V gene TRBV6-5; a possible D gene is TRBD1 (7 bases). The V and J ends lost 6 bases and 5 bases respectively, with 18 bases between them. CDR3 length: 15 amino acids. CDR1 and CDR2 (germline): MNHEY, SVGAGI. The CDR3 here is CASSRQGGLGDTQYF. In DNA form, the CDR3 reads TGTGCCAGCAGCCGACAGGGAGGCCTGGGAGATACGCAGTATTTT.

The genes are TRBV6-1 and TRBJ1-2; tentatively, D is TRBD1 (5 bases). V lost 7 bases, J lost 4 bases, and 7 bases lay in between. Germline values: CDR1 MNHNS, CDR2 SASEGT. The CDR3 loop spans 11 amino acids. This chain's CDR3 is CASTGTYGYTF. As DNA, the CDR3 is TGTGCCAGCACAGGGACCTATGGCTACACCTTC.

The rearrangement uses TRBV18 and TRBJ2-7, with a tentative D call TRBD1 (6 bases). Germline CDR1 KGHSH, CDR2 LQKENI. V was cut by 6 bases and J by 3 bases, with 12 bases left in between. This CDR3 has 13 amino acids. The CDR3 sequence: CASSPGTNYEQYF. The CDR3 bases are TGTGCCAGCTCCCCAGGGACAAACTACGAGCAGTACTTC. The full variable domain, completed using reference TRBV18 and TRBJ2-7, is NAGVMQNPRHLVRRRGQEARLRCSPMKGHSHVYWYRQLPEEGLKFMVYLQKENIIDESGMPKERFSAEFPKEGPSILRIQQVVRGDSAAYFCASSPGTNYEQYFGPGTRLTVT.

The genes are TRBV7-9 and TRBJ1-5, with D possibly being TRBD1 (5 bases). CDR1 is SEHNR, CDR2 FQNEAQ, per germline (reference sequence). The CDR3 contains 15 residues. The V and J ends lost 5 bases and 1 base respectively, with 12 bases between them. CDR3: CASSLTDSSNQPQHF. As DNA, the CDR3 is TGTGCCAGCAGCCTGACAGATTCGAGCAATCAGCCCCAGCATTTT.

V usage is TRBV11-2 and J usage is TRBJ1-2; TRBD1 is a possible D gene (5 bases). The V gene lost 4 bases and the J gene lost 3 bases, with 9 bases spanning the gap. CDR3 length: 13 amino acids. Germline CDR1 is SGHAT and CDR2 is FQNNGV. CDR3 in DNA: TGTGCCAGCAGCTCTCAGGGACACTATGGCTACACCTTC. Amino acids: CASSSQGHYGYTF.

This clone was seen only a few times. V gene TRBV28 combines with J gene TRBJ2-7; D is ambiguous. Germline V gene sequence: CDR1 MDHEN, CDR2 SYDVKM. Trimming cost V 6 bases and J 0 bases, with 21 bases left between them. CDR3 length: 17 amino acids. The CDR3 loop reads CASRPRFSTVNSYEQYF. For the CDR3, the DNA is TGTGCCAGCAGGCCTCGTTTTTCGACGGTCAACTCCTACGAGCAGTACTTC. Full variable domain (missing parts from reference TRBV28 and TRBJ2-7): DVKVTQSSRYLVKRTGEKVFLECVQDMDHENMFWYRQDPGLGLRLIYFSYDVKMKEKGDIPEGYSVSREKKERFSLILESASTNQTSMYLCASRPRFSTVNSYEQYFGPGTRLTVT.

This clone was observed at least ten times. The V and J genes are TRBV7-3 and TRBJ2-6; a weak D match, TRBD1 (6 bases). Trimming cost V 5 bases and J 0 bases, with 14 bases left between them. The V gene's germline CDR1 is SGHTA and CDR2 FQGTGA. The CDR3 loop spans 17 amino acids. CDR3 loop: CASSAQGQHSGANVLTF. The CDR3 DNA follows: TGTGCCAGCAGCGCCCAAGGACAGCACTCTGGGGCCAACGTCCTGACTTTC. The whole variable domain, filled in from reference TRBV7-3 and TRBJ2-6, reads GAGVSQTPSNKVTEKGKYVELRCDPISGHTALYWYRQSLGQGPEFLIYFQGTGAADDSGLPNDRFFAVRPEGSVSTLKIQRTERGDSAVYLCASSAQGQHSGANVLTFGAGSRLTVL.